Below are 24 T cell receptor beta chains sequenced from a single sample in a study of human T cells and chemical hapten exposure. The library gave individual cDNA molecules unique molecular identifiers. TCRdb re-called the reads through MiXCR, storing one row per CDR3 protein. The data hold 120,000 or so distinct CDR3 sequences, with over 7% observed a single time. Whole blood that had not been fractionated was the source of extracted total RNA. Specimen: whole blood. These receptors were taken from a human donor in good health. Some clones in this sample may be carry-over from other donors' samples.

This rearrangement joins TRBV7-2 to TRBJ1-5, with 7 bases that match TRBD1. Germline CDR1 and CDR2: SGHTA and FQGNSA. The CDR3 is made up of 17 amino acids. J gave up 0 bases and V 5 bases, and 10 bases lay outside the gene matches. The CDR3 loop is CASSPGTASYSNQPQHF. CDR3 sequence (DNA): TGTGCCAGCAGCCCTGGGACAGCCTCGTATAGCAATCAGCCCCAGCATTTT.

V gene TRBV7-2 combines with J gene TRBJ2-2; D is unclear. The CDR3 is made up of 15 amino acids. Germline values: CDR1 SGHTA, CDR2 FQGNSA. The germline V and J ends were trimmed by 5 bases and 0 bases, with 10 bases remaining between them. CDR3 loop: CASSRFQANTGELFF. CDR3 DNA sequence: TGTGCCAGCAGCCGCTTTCAAGCGAACACCGGGGAGCTGTTTTTT.

This clonotype was counted ten times or more. The chain couples TRBV15 to TRBJ2-7; D remains unclear. Trimming stripped 3 bases from V and 1 base from J, with 7 bases between. Germline V gene data show CDR1 as LNHNV and CDR2 as YYDKDF (reference sequence). The length of the CDR3 is 13 residues. CDR3 region: CATSRDRSYEQYF. The CDR3 nucleotides are TGTGCCACCAGCAGGGACCGTTCCTACGAGCAGTACTTC.

This clonotype was detected ten times or more. The V and J genes are TRBV7-9 and TRBJ2-3; 7 bases are a match to TRBD2. Germline V gene lookup returns CDR1 SEHNR and CDR2 FQNEAQ (reference sequence). Losses at the gene ends were 5 bases for V and 2 bases for J; bases not matched to a gene: 10. The CDR3 extends over 16 amino acids. The CDR3, as DNA: TGTGCCAGCAGCCCACGCAGCGGGGCCCACACAGATACGCAGTATTTT. Amino acid sequence: CASSPRSGAHTDTQYF. The whole variable domain, filled in from reference TRBV7-9 and TRBJ2-3, reads DTGVSQNPRHKITKRGQNVTFRCDPISEHNRLYWYRQTLGQGPEFLTYFQNEAQLEKSRLLSDRFSAERPKGSFSTLEIQRTEQGDSAMYLCASSPRSGAHTDTQYFGPGTRLTVL.

In nucleotides, the CDR3 is TGTGCCAGCAGCGGCGCGACGGTCTCTGGGGCCAACGTCCTGACTTTC. This codes for CASSGATVSGANVLTF. The rearrangement joins TRBV9 to TRBJ2-6; D is unresolved. The CDR3 spans 16 residues. From germline, CDR1 is SGDLS and CDR2 YYNGEE. The V and J ends lost 3 bases and 0 bases respectively, with 10 bases between them.

This clonotype was recorded a few times. This rearrangement joins TRBV5-5 to TRBJ2-1, with TRBD2 matching 8 bases. Germline V gene data show CDR1 as SGHKS and CDR2 as YYEKEE (reference sequence). The CDR3 spans 13 residues. J was trimmed by 5 bases and V by 4 bases; bases with no gene match: 2. Here the CDR3 reads CASSTGLDNEQFF. Here the CDR3 DNA reads TGTGCCAGCAGCACGGGACTAGACAATGAGCAGTTCTTC. The full variable domain, in which reference TRBV5-5 and TRBJ2-1 provide the parts outside the CDR3, is DAGVTQSPTHLIKTRGQQVTLRCSPISGHKSVSWYQQVLGQGPQFIFQYYEKEERGRGNFPDRFSARQFPNYSSELNVNALLLGDSALYLCASSTGLDNEQFFGPGTRLTVL.

This clonotype showed up many times. The V and J genes are TRBV7-9 and TRBJ2-2; tentatively, D is TRBD2 (6 bases). The germline CDR1 and CDR2 sequences are SEHNR and FQNEAQ (reference sequence). V was cut by 5 bases and J by 6 bases, with 19 bases left in between. This CDR3 contains 16 residues. In DNA, the CDR3 is TGTGCCAGCAGCCCGCTAGGGCAGGGAGGTTCCGGGGAGCTGTTTTTT. It codes for CASSPLGQGGSGELFF.

The J gene is TRBJ2-3, the V gene TRBV7-2, with D perhaps matching TRBD2 (6 bases). Trimming removed 3 bases at V and 3 bases at J, with 13 bases between. From germline, CDR1 is SGHTA and CDR2 FQGNSA. The CDR3 contains 15 residues. CDR3 DNA: TGTGCCAGCAGCTTGGGCGGGACTTTGACAGATACGCAGTATTTT. Protein product: CASSLGGTLTDTQYF. The whole variable domain, remainder taken from reference TRBV7-2 and TRBJ2-3, is GAGVSQSPSNKVTEKGKDVELRCDPISGHTALYWYRQSLGQGLEFLIYFQGNSAPDKSGLPSDRFSAERTGGSVSTLTIQRTQQEDSAVYLCASSLGGTLTDTQYFGPGTRLTVL.

The chain couples TRBV6-4 to TRBJ2-1; D uncertain. Germline values: CDR1 MRHNA, CDR2 SNTAGT. Between the trimmed V and J ends, which lost 0 bases and 7 bases, there was a span of 7 bases. The CDR3 is 13 residues long. The CDR3: CASSDSEQNEQFF. CDR3 in DNA: TGTGCCAGCAGTGACTCGGAGCAGAATGAGCAGTTCTTC.

The chain joins TRBV7-2 to TRBJ2-1; no firm D call. Germline V gene lookup returns CDR1 SGHTA and CDR2 FQGNSA. Trimming cost V 0 bases and J 9 bases, with 9 bases left between them. This CDR3 has 13 amino acids. The CDR3 region is CASSLAVVGEQFF. The CDR3 coding sequence is TGTGCCAGCAGCTTAGCAGTAGTCGGTGAGCAGTTCTTC.

The rearrangement joins TRBV5-1 to TRBJ1-1; D is ambiguous. Per the germline V gene, CDR1 is SGHRS and CDR2 is YFSETQ. This CDR3 has 12 residues. Trimming pared 0 bases from V and 4 bases from J, leaving 4 bases between. The CDR3 DNA sequence: TGCGCCAGCAGCTTGGCAAGCACTGAAGCTTTCTTT. This encodes CASSLASTEAFF.

The sample holds a few counts of this clonotype. The CDR3 loop reads CASSLGTGGMNTEAFF. The DNA of the CDR3 is TGTGCCAGCAGTTTAGGGACAGGGGGGATGAACACTGAAGCTTTCTTT. This chain uses TRBV12-3 or TRBV12-4 with TRBJ1-1; TRBD1 matches 10 bases. The ends lost 1 base at V and 0 bases at J; junction bases unmatched: 2. The CDR3 contains 16 residues.

This clonotype turned up a few times. The chain combines TRBV5-4 with TRBJ2-5; 7 positions agree with TRBD1. CDR1 and CDR2 (germline): SGHNT, YYREEE (reference sequence). This CDR3 contains 13 residues. V dropped 4 bases and J dropped 5; count of bases not matched to a gene: 5. The CDR3 region has the DNA TGTGCCAGCAGCCTGGACAGGCGGGAGACCCAGTACTTC. It is translated as CASSLDRRETQYF.

This clonotype occurred many times. This sequence joins TRBV19 and TRBJ2-7; 8 nucleotides agree with TRBD1. Germline CDR1 and CDR2: LNHDA and SQIVND (reference sequence). The CDR3 has 14 amino acids. V lost 7 bases, J lost 6 bases, and 11 bases stayed unmatched. The CDR3 DNA sequence: TGTGCCAGTACTCCTCCGGGACAGGAGGGCGAGCAGTACTTC. Translated, it gives CASTPPGQEGEQYF. Combining the CDR3 with reference TRBV19 and TRBJ2-7 gives the whole variable domain DGGITQSPKYLFRKEGQNVTLSCEQNLNHDAMYWYRQDPGQGLRLIYYSQIVNDFQKGDIAEGYSVSREKKESFPLTVTSAQKNPTAFYLCASTPPGQEGEQYFGPGTRLTVT.

This clonotype was counted many times. The chain has TRBV7-7 and TRBJ1-1; TRBD1 might be the D (6 bases). Trimming shortened V by 1 base and J by 8 bases, and 17 bases separated the two germline ends. This CDR3 is 15 amino acids long. Germline assignment: CDR1 SSHAT and CDR2 FNYEAQ (reference sequence). CDR3 protein: CASSLEGIGQGEAFF. The CDR3 coding sequence is TGTGCCAGCAGCTTAGAAGGAATCGGGCAGGGGGAAGCTTTCTTT. The complete variable domain, with remaining parts taken from reference TRBV7-7 and TRBJ1-1, reads GAGVSQSPRYKVTKRGQDVTLRCDPISSHATLYWYQQALGQGPEFLTYFNYEAQPDKSGLPSDRFSAERPEGSISTLTIQRTEQRDSAMYRCASSLEGIGQGEAFFGQGTRLTVV.

The genes are TRBV6-6 and TRBJ2-1; maybe TRBD2 (6 bases). The CDR3 length is 15 residues. The V end was cut by 2 bases, the J end by 9 bases, with 17 bases between. Looked up from germline, CDR1 is MNHNY and CDR2 is SVGAGI (reference sequence). This CDR3 reads CASSYGPGVRGEQFF. CDR3 DNA sequence: TGTGCCAGCAGTTACGGGCCGGGAGTAAGGGGTGAGCAGTTCTTC.

This clonotype has ten or more counts. The rearrangement uses TRBV27 and TRBJ2-3; a possible D gene is TRBD1 (6 bases). Trimming cost V 5 bases and J 2 bases, with 20 bases left between them. There are 17 residues in the CDR3. CDR1 MNHEY and CDR2 SMNVEV come from the germline V gene (reference sequence). CDR3 DNA sequence: TGTGCCAGCAGTACGGTGACAGGATCACAACCCACAGATACGCAGTATTTT. Translation gives CASSTVTGSQPTDTQYF.

The V gene is TRBV29-1, the J gene TRBJ2-7; tentatively, D is TRBD2 (6 bases). V was shortened by 1 base and J by 7 bases, with 8 bases between the two germline ends. The CDR3 is made up of 11 amino acids. CDR1 SQVTM and CDR2 ANQGSEA come from the germline V gene. The CDR3 bases are TGCAGCGTTGAAGGGCGGGGAGAGCAGTACTTC. Translating gives CSVEGRGEQYF.

The chain is built from TRBV12-3 or TRBV12-4 and TRBJ1-1; D ambiguous. Deletions cut 6 bases from V and 2 bases from J, with 13 bases between. This CDR3 has 14 residues. The CDR3 is CASSPGPVNTEAFF. The CDR3 DNA reads as TGTGCCAGCAGCCCCGGACCGGTAAACACTGAAGCTTTCTTT.

V usage is TRBV9 and J usage is TRBJ2-3; D may be TRBD1 (5 bases). Germline loops: CDR1 SGDLS, CDR2 YYNGEE. The CDR3 loop spans 15 amino acids. Trimming left V 0 bases short and J 0 bases short, with 8 bases between. CDR3 in DNA: TGTGCCAGCAGCGTAGGGGGCTGGAGCACAGATACGCAGTATTTT. Encoded protein: CASSVGGWSTDTQYF.

This clonotype occurred a few times. The chain joins TRBV6-2 or TRBV6-3 to TRBJ2-4; possibly TRBD1 for D (5 bases). CDR3 length: 13 amino acids. The V gene lost 2 bases and the J gene lost 9 bases, with 11 bases spanning the gap. In germline, CDR1 is MNHEY, CDR2 SVGEGT. DNA of the CDR3: TGTGCCAGCAGTTACATGGCCCAGGGCATTCAGTACTTC. Translated: CASSYMAQGIQYF.

This clonotype was counted ten times or more. The chain is built from TRBV7-9 and TRBJ2-7; D gene uncertain. The CDR3 has 12 residues. Germline CDR1 and CDR2: SEHNR and FQNEAQ (reference sequence). Trimming shortened V by 1 base and J by 3 bases, and 4 bases separated the two germline ends. The DNA of the CDR3 is TGTGCCAGCAGCTTAGGTGTCTACGAGCAGTACTTC. It is translated as CASSLGVYEQYF.

There are a few counts of this clonotype. The chain links TRBV25-1 to TRBJ1-6; weak D call: TRBD1 (5 bases). Germline V gene sequence: CDR1 MGHDK, CDR2 SYGVNS. Trimming shortened V by 0 bases and J by 7 bases, and 7 bases separated the two germline ends. This CDR3 has 14 amino acids. The CDR3 nucleotides read TGTGCCAGCAGTGAATACAGGGCGAATTCACCCCTCCACTTT. Encoded protein: CASSEYRANSPLHF.

There are many counts of this clonotype. One end of the junction fails to match germline, which may point to a read error. The V and J genes are TRBV13 and TRBJ2-7, with 11 nucleotides matching TRBD1. The CDR3 length is 13 residues. Germline assignment: CDR1 PRHDT and CDR2 FYEKMQ (reference sequence). CDR3 loop: CASSLGTGGEQYF. CDR3 in DNA: TGTGCCAGCAGCCTAGGGACAGGGGGCGAGCAGTACTTC. The complete variable domain, with remaining parts taken from reference TRBV13 and TRBJ2-7, reads AAGVIQSPRHLIKEKRETATLKCYPIPRHDTVYWYQQGPGQDPQFLISFYEKMQSDKGSIPDRFSAQQFSDYHSELNMSSLELGDSALYFCASSLGTGGEQYFGPGTRLTVT.